This T cell receptor (beta chain) was recorded in a study of vaccination effects on CD4 cells after COVID-19 (dated 2022 in TCRdb). General notes on the study: Each participant received two doses of an mRNA SARS-CoV-2 vaccine, either BNT162b2 or mRNA-1273. Altogether, around 11 COVID-19 convalescent patients and a few SARS-CoV-2-naive healthy vaccine recipients made up the full study. In the study, cultures from other donors were sequenced using the Oncomine TCR Beta short-read assay on an Illumina iSeq 100. SARS-CoV-2 spike-specific CD4+ TCR repertoires from before and after mRNA vaccination were compared in COVID-19 convalescent patients and in infection-naive vaccine recipients. Overall study results and their limits: At late post-vaccination timepoints, both infection-induced and vaccine-induced clones showed marked clonal contraction, consistent with waning T cell responses. The study was limited by a small number of convalescent patients and lacked early post-infection timepoints. Among healthy vaccine recipients, nearly all vaccine-induced clones were SARS-CoV-2 mono-reactive, and just 1 of 255 was cross-reactive with common cold coronaviruses.

The library was built by means of the immunoSEQ multiplex PCR assay. TCR beta CDR3 sequencing was performed on DNA from the cultured, isolated CD4+ T cells. Turning to the authors' computational methods: Non-productive TCR sequences were removed and reads were trimmed to the CDR3 region, keeping CDR3s of at least 7 amino acids. The MANAFEST web app was used to pick out antigen-specific clonotypes by comparing their expansion in peptide wells with that in reference cultures. To count as positive, a clone had to show expansion at FDR<0.05 compared with the reference and with all other wells, an odds ratio above 5, and a frequency above 0.1% in two replicate wells. A clonotype was defined as cross-reactive if the clonotype was significantly expanded both in SARS-CoV-2 spike wells and in at least one common cold coronavirus spike condition. Using the stringdist R package, CDR3 similarity was measured by Levenshtein distance, and unrooted trees were constructed with ape in R 3.6.1. The source is immuneACCESS, and TCRdb retained only in-frame sequences with V and J called. Part of the clones is not carried over; for the studies checked, unresolved V genes explain less than half of this, and the remainder is unexplained. D and trimming come from the DNA, and the V and J calls and clone size come from that table. The table for this sample lists 45,000 to 65,000 clones; approximately 79% of them were counted only once. The ten largest clones add up to 2.4% of the sample.

As concerns this clone: This clone's antigen is unknown. No much larger clone exists at a distance of one base, and base qualities are not known.

For CDR1 and CDR2, the germline V gene lists KGHDR and SFDVKD. The junction shows trimming of 4 bases on V and 4 bases on J, and the gene matches do not reach 12 bases of it. The CDR3 covers 17 residues, taking in both the cysteine and the phenylalanine. CDR3 DNA only is kept here, 51 bases in frame from base 1. To identify antigen-specific CD4+ T cell clonotypes by their expansion, the ViraFEST assay first stimulated PBMC with viral peptide pools and then applied TCR sequencing. After about 9 days of culture, CD4+ T cells were isolated with the EasySep CD4+ T cell isolation kit. Healthy vaccine recipients had no prior SARS-CoV-2 infection, confirmed by negative nucleocapsid antibodies before and after vaccination. Each well held over 1.5 million PBMC cultured in IMDM containing roughly 5% human AB serum, roughly 9.6 IU/ml IL-2 and gentamicin, along with approximately 10 ug/ml peptides. Half of the culture medium was replaced with fresh IL-2-containing medium on days 3 and 7. Unless noted otherwise, every peptide stimulation condition was cultured in triplicate wells. PBMC were separated from whole blood using Ficoll-Paque Plus gradient centrifugation and were then either cryopreserved at -140C or used fresh. Overlapping peptide pools spanned the spike proteins of SARS-CoV-2 and the common cold coronaviruses HCoV-NL63, HCoV-OC43 and HCoV-229E. The QIAamp micro DNA kit was used to extract genomic DNA from the cultured CD4+ T cells.

Source: CD4+ T cells from PBMCs cultured with HCoV-229E spike peptides, taken before COVID-19 vaccination. This specimen's cell subset or site label, per the study, means: HCoV-229E spike overlapping peptide pool stimulation. The TCR sequence derives from a human donor who received a COVID-19 vaccine. In this chain, TRBV24-1 is recombined with TRBJ2-1; 7 nucleotides in the junction match TRBD2. The CDR3: CATSDSTLAASYNEQFF. The nucleotide sequence reads TGTGCCACCAGTGACTCTACTCTAGCGGCCTCATACAATGAGCAGTTCTTC.